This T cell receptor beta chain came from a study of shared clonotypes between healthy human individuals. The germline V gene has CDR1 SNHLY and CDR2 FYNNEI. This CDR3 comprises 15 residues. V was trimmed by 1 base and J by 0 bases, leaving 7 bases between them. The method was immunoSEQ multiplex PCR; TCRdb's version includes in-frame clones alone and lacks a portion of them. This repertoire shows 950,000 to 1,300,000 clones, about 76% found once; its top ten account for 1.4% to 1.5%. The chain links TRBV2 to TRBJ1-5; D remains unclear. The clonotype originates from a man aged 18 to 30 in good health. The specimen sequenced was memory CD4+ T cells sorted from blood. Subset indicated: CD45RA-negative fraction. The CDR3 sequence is CASSEGGISNQPQHF. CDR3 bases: TGTGCCAGCAGTGAAGGTGGGATTAGCAATCAGCCCCAGCATTTT.